A single T cell receptor beta chain is shown here with its context. These data come from a study of blood T cells in healthy people across ages. Alongside a J-beta primer mix, a sample-barcoded 5' primer served in a second PCR lasting about 6 to 11 cycles. TCRdb ran MiXCR on the 5' RACE reads and lists one entry per CDR3 protein. This sample has under 1,000,000 distinct CDR3 sequences; under 40% occur once, and the top ten carry about an eighth. The sequence was collected from a man between 18 and 35 years old in good health. The material sequenced was blood.

The CDR3 coding sequence is TGCAGTGCTAGAGCAGCGGGTAATGCCTACAATGAGCAGTACTTC. As protein: CSARAAGNAYNEQYF. This chain links TRBV20-1 with TRBJ2-7; D perhaps matches TRBD2 (6 bases). The CDR3 runs to 15 residues. V shed 1 base and J shed 7 bases, with 20 bases lying between them. The germline gives CDR1 DFQATT, CDR2 SNEGSKA (reference sequence).